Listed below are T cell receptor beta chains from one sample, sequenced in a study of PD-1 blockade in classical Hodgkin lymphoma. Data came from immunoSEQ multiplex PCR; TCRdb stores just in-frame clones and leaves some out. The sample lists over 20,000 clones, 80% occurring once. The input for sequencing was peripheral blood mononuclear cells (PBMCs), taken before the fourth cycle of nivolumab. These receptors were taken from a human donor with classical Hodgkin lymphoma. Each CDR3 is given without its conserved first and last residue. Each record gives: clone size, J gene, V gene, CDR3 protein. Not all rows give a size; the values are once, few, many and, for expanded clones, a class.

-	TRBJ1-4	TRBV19	ASSIPDSEKLF
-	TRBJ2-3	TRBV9	ASSVEGGRDTQY
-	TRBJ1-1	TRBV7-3	ASSVVGNTEAF
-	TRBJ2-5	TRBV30	AWGIDGYGETQY
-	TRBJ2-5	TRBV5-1	ASSQRTLSETQY
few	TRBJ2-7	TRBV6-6	ASSYDSSLSEQY
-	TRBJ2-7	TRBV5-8	ASSLRPYEQY
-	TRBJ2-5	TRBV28	ASSNRETGETQY
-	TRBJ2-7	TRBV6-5	ASTLTSGPYEQY
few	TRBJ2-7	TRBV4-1	ASSLRGPRGRTYEQY
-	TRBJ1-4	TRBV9	ASSVGGNEKLF
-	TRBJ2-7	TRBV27	ASSIRGPFYQQY
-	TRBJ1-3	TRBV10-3	AISDPGGYGNTIY
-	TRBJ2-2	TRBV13	ASSFRLAASTGELF
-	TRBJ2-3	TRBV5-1	ASSFLTGQDTDTQY
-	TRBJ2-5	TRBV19	ASSTQGNQETQY
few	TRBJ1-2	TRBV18	ASSEESRGYT
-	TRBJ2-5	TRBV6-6	ASSTGTSGRGTQY
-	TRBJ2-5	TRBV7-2	ASSWGPTGGETQY
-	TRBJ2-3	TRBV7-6	ASSIRQASTDTQY
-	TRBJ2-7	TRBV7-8	ASSLGGTGGGEQY
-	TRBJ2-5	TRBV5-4	ASSLERGGGEAQY
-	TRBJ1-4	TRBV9	ASSVDGLGEKLF
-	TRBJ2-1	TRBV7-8	ASGGQGSYNEQF
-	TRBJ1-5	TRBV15	ATSRDWEGGSNQPQH
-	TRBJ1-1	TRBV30	AWSLFTGTENTEAF
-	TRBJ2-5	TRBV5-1	ASSLSLGREETQY
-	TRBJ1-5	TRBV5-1	ASSLGQENQPQH
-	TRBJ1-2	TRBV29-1	SADIMTYGYT
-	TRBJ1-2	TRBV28	ASSFPGQGFGYT
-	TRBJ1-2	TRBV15	ATSRGQGSGYT
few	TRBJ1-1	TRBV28	ASTPGWETEAF
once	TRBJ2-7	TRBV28	ASKDREQY
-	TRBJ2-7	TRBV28	ASSFKWGGTYEQY
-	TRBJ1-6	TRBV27	ASSLRWTSYNSPLH
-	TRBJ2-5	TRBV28	ASSSTGGWETQY
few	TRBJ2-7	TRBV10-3	AISDLTGAPYEQY
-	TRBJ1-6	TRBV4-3	ASSQASGGGRSYNSPLH
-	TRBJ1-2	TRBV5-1	ASRTAGSANYGYT
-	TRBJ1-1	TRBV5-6	ASSLTGGNTEAF
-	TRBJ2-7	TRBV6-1	ASSQVPGYEQY
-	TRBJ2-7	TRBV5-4	ASSLGGEEYSYEQY
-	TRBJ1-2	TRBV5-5	ASSQGVYGYT
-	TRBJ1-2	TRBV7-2	ASSPGRGQGGYT
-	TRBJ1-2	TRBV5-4	ASSLGGTYGYT
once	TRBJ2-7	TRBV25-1	ASSGGTSGRVTNYEQY
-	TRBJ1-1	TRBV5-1	ASSTQGNTEAF
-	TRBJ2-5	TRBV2	ASSLSSLETQY
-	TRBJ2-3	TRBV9	ASSGMGAGTDTQY
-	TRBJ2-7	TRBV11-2	ASSLNPGTVYEQY
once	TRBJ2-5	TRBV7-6	ASSLLFQGGETQY
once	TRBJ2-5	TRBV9	ASSVGPKGETQY
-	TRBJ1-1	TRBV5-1	ASSFGTGGMNTEAF
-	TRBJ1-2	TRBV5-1	ASGSPGSAYGYT
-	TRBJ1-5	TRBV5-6	ASSLGTGFGGAQH
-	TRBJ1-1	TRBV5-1	ASSFGLDTEAF
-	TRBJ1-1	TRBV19	ASREWDRGPSEAF
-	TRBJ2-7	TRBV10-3	AISGGRGGYEQY